Listed below are T cell receptor beta chains from one sample, sequenced in a study of early T cells in non-severe SARS-CoV-2 infection. From the 5' RACE reads, TCRdb called clonotypes with MiXCR, one entry per CDR3 protein. The sample records tens of thousands of distinct CDR3 sequences, about 12% being singletons. The specimen was whole blood. The receptor set was obtained from an adult who was a healthcare worker with PCR-confirmed SARS-CoV-2 infection or an uninfected control (not recorded which). Both conserved end residues are part of each CDR3. The D gene is left open where the match is weak. Size values are once, few and many counts, or a class for expanded clones, and some rows have none.

clone_size: .; d_call: .; j_call: TRBJ2-1; v_call: TRBV29-1; cdr3_nt: TGCAGCGTTGACGGGGTCACAAGGAATGAGCAGTTCTTC; cdr3_aa: CSVDGVTRNEQFF
clone_size: many; d_call: .; j_call: TRBJ2-7; v_call: TRBV28; cdr3_nt: TGTGCCAGCAGTCTAACCCGACAAGAGGAGTACTTC; cdr3_aa: CASSLTRQEEYF
clone_size: few; d_call: .; j_call: TRBJ2-1; v_call: TRBV29-1; cdr3_nt: TGCAGCGTGGACCGGCGGGCGGGATACAATGAGCAGTTCTTC; cdr3_aa: CSVDRRAGYNEQFF
clone_size: .; d_call: .; j_call: TRBJ2-7; v_call: TRBV6-2/TRBV6-3; cdr3_nt: TGTGCCAGCAGTACCACAGGGTGGCACGAGCAGTACTTC; cdr3_aa: CASSTTGWHEQYF
clone_size: .; d_call: .; j_call: TRBJ2-5; v_call: TRBV11-2; cdr3_nt: TGTGTCAGCAGCTTGGGACAAGAGACCCAGTACTTC; cdr3_aa: CVSSLGQETQYF
clone_size: many; d_call: TRBD1; j_call: TRBJ1-4; v_call: TRBV20-1; cdr3_nt: TGCAGTGCTAGCCTTCCCGGGACAGGGGGTGAAAAACTGTTTTTT; cdr3_aa: CSASLPGTGGEKLFF
clone_size: few; d_call: TRBD1; j_call: TRBJ2-2; v_call: TRBV15; cdr3_nt: TGTGCCACCAGCAGAGTGACAGGGGTCGGGGAGCTGTTTTTT; cdr3_aa: CATSRVTGVGELFF
clone_size: .; d_call: .; j_call: TRBJ2-1; v_call: TRBV11-1; cdr3_nt: TGTGCCAGCAGCCCAAGAATCCGAAGTGCGAACAATGAGCAGTTCTTC; cdr3_aa: CASSPRIRSANNEQFF
clone_size: many; d_call: TRBD1; j_call: TRBJ1-2; v_call: TRBV4-2; cdr3_nt: TGTGCCAGCAGCCAAGAGGGACAGGGAGATCATGGCTACACCTTC; cdr3_aa: CASSQEGQGDHGYTF
clone_size: .; d_call: .; j_call: TRBJ2-3; v_call: TRBV12-3/TRBV12-4; cdr3_nt: TGTGCCAGCGCTACGTATAACACAGATACGCAGTATTTT; cdr3_aa: CASATYNTDTQYF
clone_size: .; d_call: TRBD2; j_call: TRBJ2-7; v_call: TRBV28; cdr3_nt: TGTGCCAGCAGTTCAAGGACTAGTTGGGCCTACGAGCAGTACTTC; cdr3_aa: CASSSRTSWAYEQYF
clone_size: .; d_call: TRBD1; j_call: TRBJ1-2; v_call: TRBV12-3/TRBV12-4; cdr3_nt: TGTGCCAGCAGTTCGGGGACAGACACCTATGGCTACACCTTC; cdr3_aa: CASSSGTDTYGYTF
clone_size: .; d_call: .; j_call: TRBJ1-5; v_call: TRBV4-2; cdr3_nt: TGTGCCAGCAGCCAGGGCGGGCAGGGAAGCAATCAGCCCCAGCATTTT; cdr3_aa: CASSQGGQGSNQPQHF
clone_size: .; d_call: TRBD1; j_call: TRBJ1-2; v_call: TRBV6-5; cdr3_nt: TGTGCCAGCAGTCCCGACAGGGATGGCTACACCTTC; cdr3_aa: CASSPDRDGYTF
clone_size: few; d_call: TRBD2; j_call: TRBJ2-5; v_call: TRBV11-2; cdr3_nt: TGTGCCAGCAGCTCGGTAGGGCGGGAGGTTAAAGAGACCCAGTACTTC; cdr3_aa: CASSSVGREVKETQYF
clone_size: few; d_call: TRBD2; j_call: TRBJ2-5; v_call: TRBV28; cdr3_nt: TGTGCCAGCAGTGAAGGCGGGAGAGGCCCTGAGACCCAGTACTTC; cdr3_aa: CASSEGGRGPETQYF
clone_size: many; d_call: .; j_call: TRBJ2-3; v_call: TRBV29-1; cdr3_nt: TGCAGCGTGCTCAGAGAGAGGGCAGATACGCAGTATTTT; cdr3_aa: CSVLRERADTQYF
clone_size: .; d_call: .; j_call: TRBJ2-7; v_call: TRBV9; cdr3_nt: TGTGCCAGCAGCCCCCTGGGGGGCTACGAGCAGTACTTC; cdr3_aa: CASSPLGGYEQYF
clone_size: many; d_call: TRBD2; j_call: TRBJ2-1; v_call: TRBV11-1; cdr3_nt: TGTGCCAGCACCCCGGCTAGCGGGAGCTCCTACAATGAGCAGTTCTTC; cdr3_aa: CASTPASGSSYNEQFF
clone_size: once; d_call: .; j_call: TRBJ2-5; v_call: TRBV5-1; cdr3_nt: TGCGCCAGCAGCTTGGGGGGACCCCAAGAGACCCAGTACTTC; cdr3_aa: CASSLGGPQETQYF
clone_size: many; d_call: .; j_call: TRBJ1-5; v_call: TRBV2; cdr3_nt: TGTGCCAGCAGTGTCAGTTATAGCAATCAGCCCCAGCATTTT; cdr3_aa: CASSVSYSNQPQHF
clone_size: few; d_call: .; j_call: TRBJ1-3; v_call: TRBV27; cdr3_nt: TGTGCCAGCAGTTTAAACACAGGGTTGGGAAACACCATATATTTT; cdr3_aa: CASSLNTGLGNTIYF
clone_size: .; d_call: .; j_call: TRBJ1-5; v_call: TRBV20-1; cdr3_nt: TGCAGTGCTAAGGGCAGCAATCAGCCCCAGCATTTT; cdr3_aa: CSAKGSNQPQHF
clone_size: many; d_call: .; j_call: TRBJ1-4; v_call: TRBV11-2; cdr3_nt: TGTGCCAGCAGCTTACGCCGCACTAATGAAAAACTGTTTTTT; cdr3_aa: CASSLRRTNEKLFF
clone_size: many; d_call: .; j_call: TRBJ2-4; v_call: TRBV18; cdr3_nt: TGTGCCAGCTGCATCGGGGCCGGAAACATTCAGTACTTC; cdr3_aa: CASCIGAGNIQYF
clone_size: few; d_call: .; j_call: TRBJ2-2; v_call: TRBV10-3; cdr3_nt: TGTGCCATCAGTGAGTCCCGACAGGGAGGTACCGGGGAGCTGTTTTTT; cdr3_aa: CAISESRQGGTGELFF
clone_size: many; d_call: TRBD2; j_call: TRBJ2-1; v_call: TRBV11-2; cdr3_nt: TGTGCCAGCAGCTTAGAGGGACTAGGGAAATATGAGCAGTTCTTC; cdr3_aa: CASSLEGLGKYEQFF
clone_size: few; d_call: .; j_call: TRBJ1-2; v_call: TRBV29-1; cdr3_nt: TGCAGCGTGACAGCGGAGGATGGCTACACCTTC; cdr3_aa: CSVTAEDGYTF
clone_size: .; d_call: .; j_call: TRBJ1-4; v_call: TRBV6-6; cdr3_nt: TGTGCCAGCAGTTTCGACAGGATAAATGAAAAACTGTTTTTT; cdr3_aa: CASSFDRINEKLFF